This TCR beta chain was recorded in a study of cytomegalovirus exposure and HLA in healthy donors. Study as a whole: Around 81% of 398 genotyped donors fell in the Caucasian-associated ancestry cluster. Overall study findings and caveats: Among TCR beta chains, those listed as cytomegalovirus-associated numbered some 170. In the analysis, some V segments, TRBV6-2 and TRBV6-3 included, were excluded as indistinguishable.

60 Vbeta and 13 Jbeta primers were used in PCR. Generated by immunoSEQ multiplex PCR, the TCRdb table keeps only in-frame clones and is missing some. The data show approximately 45,000 clones, and the top ten clones hold 7% to 8.5%. Comment on this clone: Antigen unknown.

V shed 3 bases and J shed 6 bases, with 12 bases lying between them. The CDR3 is made up of 14 amino acids. CDR1 and CDR2 (germline): MNHNS, SASEGT. The sequencing input was PBMCs. The gene calls are TRBV6-1 and TRBJ2-1; D remains unclear. The TCR was taken from a male donor in good health and CMV-seronegative. The CDR3 DNA reads as TGTGCCAGCAGTGATGTCATGGCCGTCAATGAGCAGTTCTTC. This sequence encodes CASSDVMAVNEQFF.